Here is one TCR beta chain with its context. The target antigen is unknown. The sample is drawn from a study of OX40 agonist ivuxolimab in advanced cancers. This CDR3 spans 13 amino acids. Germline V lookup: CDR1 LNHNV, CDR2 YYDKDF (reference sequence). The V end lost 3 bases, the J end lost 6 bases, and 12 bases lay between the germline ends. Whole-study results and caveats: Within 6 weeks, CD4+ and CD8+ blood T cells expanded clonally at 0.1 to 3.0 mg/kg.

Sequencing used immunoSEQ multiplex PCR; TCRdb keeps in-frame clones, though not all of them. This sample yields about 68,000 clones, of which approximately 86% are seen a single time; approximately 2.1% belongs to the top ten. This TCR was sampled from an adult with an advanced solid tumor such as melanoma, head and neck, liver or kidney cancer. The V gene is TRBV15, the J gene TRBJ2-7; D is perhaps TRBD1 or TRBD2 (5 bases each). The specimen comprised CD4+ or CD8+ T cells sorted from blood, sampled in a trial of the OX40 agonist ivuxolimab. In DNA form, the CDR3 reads TGTGCCACCAGCAGTGACCCCGGGACCGAGCAGTACTTC. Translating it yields CATSSDPGTEQYF.